This T cell receptor beta chain was found in a study of shared clonotypes between healthy human individuals. Original data processing: Filtering differed because ImmunoSEQ produced junction-only sequences that carried no quality scores. Assay: immunoSEQ multiplex PCR; the TCRdb copy retains only in-frame clones and omits some. That table gives V, J and clone size, and the DNA gave D and trimming. The top ten clones hold approximately 0.13% of a sample with roughly 2.4 million clones, almost 96% of them seen once. Per the germline V gene, CDR1 is KGHSH and CDR2 is LQKENI. This CDR3 region has 15 residues. The V end was cut by 2 bases, the J end by 0 bases, with 10 bases between. Whole-study results and caveats: Memory subsets had estimated richness that was generally smaller than that of naive subsets.

As for this clone: Antigen unknown.

The V call is TRBV18, the J call TRBJ1-2, with D possibly being TRBD1 (6 bases). What was sequenced was naive CD4+ T cells sorted from blood. Subset specified: CD45RA+ positively selected. The TCR comes from a man younger than 35 in good health. The CDR3 region is CASSPEQGTNYGYTF. Here the CDR3 DNA reads TGTGCCAGCTCACCAGAACAGGGCACTAACTATGGCTACACCTTC.